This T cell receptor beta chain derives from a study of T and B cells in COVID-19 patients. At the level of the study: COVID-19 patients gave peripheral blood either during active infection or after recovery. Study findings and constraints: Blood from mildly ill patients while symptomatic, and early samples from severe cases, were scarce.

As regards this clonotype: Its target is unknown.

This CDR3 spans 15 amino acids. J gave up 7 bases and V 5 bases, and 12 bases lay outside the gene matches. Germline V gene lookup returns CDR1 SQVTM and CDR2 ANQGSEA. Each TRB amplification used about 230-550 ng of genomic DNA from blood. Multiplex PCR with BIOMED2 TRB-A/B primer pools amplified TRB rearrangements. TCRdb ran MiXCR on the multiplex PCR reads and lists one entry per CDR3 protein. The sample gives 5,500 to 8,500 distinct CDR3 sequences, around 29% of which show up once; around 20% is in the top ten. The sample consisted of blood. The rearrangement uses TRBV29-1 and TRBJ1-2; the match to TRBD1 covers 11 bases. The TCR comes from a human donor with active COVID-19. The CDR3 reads CSVFRDRGVRGGYTF. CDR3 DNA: TGCAGCGTTTTCCGGGACAGGGGGGTTCGGGGTGGCTACACCTTC. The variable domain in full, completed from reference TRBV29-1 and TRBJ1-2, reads SAVISQKPSRDICQRGTSLTIQCQVDSQVTMMFWYRQQPGQSLTLIATANQGSEATYESGFVIDKFPISRPNLTFSTLTVSNMSPEDSSIYLCSVFRDRGVRGGYTFGSGTRLTVV.